The 22 T cell receptor beta chains below all came from one sample that was sequenced in a study of T cells in Graves' hyperthyroidism and ophthalmopathy (dated by TCRdb to the late 2010s). The method was multiplex PCR. The data were produced on an Illumina HiSeq 2000. Amplification of TCR beta CDR3 regions was carried out from RNA transcripts. The TCR CDR3 was subjected to a first round of RT-PCR using the HTBI primer set and the Qiagen OneStep RT-PCR kit. TCRdb itself trimmed the public reads at Q25 with fastp, ran MiXCR and retained productive beta chains. Each entry is one CDR3 protein sequence, shown with its most common DNA and genes. This sample gives about 840,000 distinct CDR3 sequences in total; roughly 37% of them show up just once. The top ten hold more than 7% of the sample. The sequencing input was blood. These receptor sequences come from a man aged 18 to 35 with Graves' hyperthyroidism.

The chain has TRBV5-6 and TRBJ2-7; 7 nucleotides match TRBD2. The V gene end was trimmed by 0 bases and the J gene end by 0 bases; junction bases not matched to a gene: 3. The CDR3 sequence is 15 residues long. Germline V gene lookup returns CDR1 SGHDT and CDR2 YYEEEE. The CDR3 DNA is TGTGCCAGCAGCTTGGCTAGCGGCTTCTCCTACGAGCAGTACTTC. It codes for CASSLASGFSYEQYF.

This clonotype was counted ten times or more. The CDR3 coding sequence is TGTGCCAGCAGCCAAGTCGTCGGGGTCAACTATGGCTACACCTTC. It translates to CASSQVVGVNYGYTF. The genes are TRBV14 and TRBJ1-2; D unresolved. The V and J ends lost 1 base and 2 bases respectively, with 11 bases between them. This CDR3 comprises 15 residues. Germline CDR1 and CDR2: SGHDN and FVKESK.

Only a few counts were recorded for this clonotype. The chain is built from TRBV28 and TRBJ2-7; 8 bases are a match to TRBD1. V was clipped by 4 bases and J by 3 bases; unmatched bases: 5. CDR3 length: 14 amino acids. Germline CDR1 MDHEN, CDR2 SYDVKM. The CDR3 is CASSSGQAIYEQYF. CDR3 DNA sequence: TGTGCCAGCAGTTCGGGACAGGCAATCTACGAGCAGTACTTC.

A few counts support this clonotype. The J gene is TRBJ2-5, the V gene TRBV6-6; D call uncertain. The germline V gene encodes CDR1 MNHNY and CDR2 SVGAGI (reference sequence). This CDR3 has 12 residues. Trimming took 5 bases from V and 3 from J, leaving 7 bases between them. CDR3: CASSRNKETQYF. CDR3 DNA sequence: TGTGCCAGCAGTCGAAACAAAGAGACCCAGTACTTC.

This clonotype was found a few times. The CDR3 loop is CASSMRQENTGELFF. CDR3 bases: TGTGCCAGTAGTATGCGTCAGGAGAACACCGGGGAGCTGTTTTTT. The chain carries TRBV19 and TRBJ2-2, with unresolved D. V shed 3 bases and J shed 1 base, with 9 bases lying between them. The CDR3 has 15 amino acids. Per germline, CDR1 LNHDA and CDR2 SQIVND (reference sequence).

The J gene is TRBJ1-6, the V gene TRBV7-1, with TRBD1 as a possible D gene (6 bases). TRBV7-1 belongs to the ORF category, with a function that is uncertain. CDR3 length equals 15 residues. V was cut by 4 bases and J by 7 bases, with 14 bases left in between. CDR3 loop: CASSYRDFPNSPLHF. DNA for the CDR3: TGTGCCAGCAGCTACAGGGACTTTCCCAATTCACCCCTCCACTTT.

The chain combines TRBV15 with TRBJ1-4; perhaps TRBD1 as D (6 bases). CDR1 is LNHNV, CDR2 YYDKDF, per germline (reference sequence). The germline V and J ends were trimmed by 7 bases and 3 bases, with 18 bases remaining between them. This CDR3 contains 16 residues. The CDR3 sequence: CATTLARGSANEKLFF. DNA of the CDR3: TGTGCCACCACCCTCGCCAGGGGCAGTGCTAATGAAAAACTGTTTTTT.

This clonotype has at least ten counts. The chain has TRBV2 and TRBJ1-3; D is unresolved. In germline, CDR1 is SNHLY, CDR2 FYNNEI. Trimming removed 3 bases at V and 0 bases at J, with 9 bases between. This CDR3 has 15 residues. CDR3 loop: CASSDRTASGNTIYF. CDR3 coding DNA: TGTGCCAGCAGTGATCGGACCGCCTCTGGAAACACCATATATTTT. The full variable domain, in which reference TRBV2 and TRBJ1-3 provide the parts outside the CDR3, is EPEVTQTPSHQVTQMGQEVILRCVPISNHLYFYWYRQILGQKVEFLVSFYNNEISEKSEIFDDQFSVERPDGSNFTLKIRSTKLEDSAMYFCASSDRTASGNTIYFGEGSWLTVV.

This clonotype has only a few counts. This chain connects TRBV4-2 to TRBJ1-1; no clear D. CDR3 length: 13 amino acids. V lost 5 bases to trimming and J lost 1 base, with 8 bases between them. CDR1 and CDR2 (germline): LGHNA, YNFKEQ. The CDR3 bases are TGTGCCAGCAGCACAGCAGGGAACACTGAAGCTTTCTTT. Protein sequence: CASSTAGNTEAFF.

This chain links TRBV7-8 with TRBJ2-7; perhaps TRBD2 as D (5 bases). Germline assignment: CDR1 SGHVS and CDR2 FQNEAQ. Trimming shortened V by 5 bases and J by 3 bases, and 17 bases separated the two germline ends. This CDR3 comprises 15 residues. The CDR3 DNA is TGTGCCAGCAGCCCCCGGGAATACAGCGGCTACGAGCAGTACTTC. Protein product: CASSPREYSGYEQYF.

This clonotype was found a few times. CDR3 in DNA: TGCGCCAGCAGCCAAGACGGGACTTCCTACGAGCAGTACTTC. Translating it yields CASSQDGTSYEQYF. The J gene is TRBJ2-7, the V gene TRBV4-1, with D tentatively TRBD2 (6 bases). Trimming left V 0 bases short and J 1 base short, with 7 bases between. This CDR3 has 14 residues. CDR1 MGHRA and CDR2 YSYEKL come from the germline V gene.

The chain couples TRBV11-2 to TRBJ2-5; 8 bases map to TRBD1. CDR1 is SGHAT and CDR2 is FQNNGV in the germline V gene. With V trimmed by 4 bases and J by 5 bases, 9 bases remained unmatched. The CDR3 contains 15 residues. In DNA, the CDR3 is TGTGCCAGCAGCTCCGGACAGGGAAGACCCGAGACCCAGTACTTC. The encoded protein is CASSSGQGRPETQYF.

Ten or more counts support this clonotype. The chain has TRBV20-1 and TRBJ2-7; 11 bases agree with TRBD1. Germline V gene sequence: CDR1 DFQATT, CDR2 SNEGSKA (reference sequence). The CDR3 consists of 13 residues. The V gene end was trimmed by 3 bases and the J gene end by 5 bases; junction bases not matched to a gene: 3. The CDR3 is CSARDRGLHEQYF. The CDR3 nucleotides read TGCAGTGCTAGGGACAGGGGGCTTCACGAGCAGTACTTC.

This clonotype was counted a few times. The chain links TRBV20-1 to TRBJ2-2; tentatively, D is TRBD1 (5 bases). The CDR3 covers 13 residues. V was clipped by 5 bases and J by 1 base, with 8 bases between them. Germline V gives CDR1 DFQATT, CDR2 SNEGSKA (reference sequence). The CDR3 nucleotides read TGCAGTGCTGCCACAGGGAACACCGGGGAGCTGTTTTTT. This translates into CSAATGNTGELFF.

This clonotype has only a few counts. This chain uses TRBV7-9 with TRBJ2-2; no reliable D call. With 1 base removed from V and 6 bases from J, the gap between germline ends came to 9 bases. CDR1 and CDR2 from the germline V gene are SEHNR and FQNEAQ (reference sequence). CDR3 length: 14 residues. CDR3 residues: CASSLGDGSGELFF. CDR3 sequence (DNA): TGTGCCAGCAGCTTAGGCGATGGATCCGGGGAGCTGTTTTTT. Combining the CDR3 with reference TRBV7-9 and TRBJ2-2 gives the whole variable domain DTGVSQNPRHKITKRGQNVTFRCDPISEHNRLYWYRQTLGQGPEFLTYFQNEAQLEKSRLLSDRFSAERPKGSFSTLEIQRTEQGDSAMYLCASSLGDGSGELFFGEGSRLTVL.

The sample holds a few counts of this clonotype. The gene calls are TRBV7-2 and TRBJ1-5; D gene unclear. Trimming removed 5 bases from V and 4 bases from J, with 9 bases in between. The germline CDR1 and CDR2 sequences are SGHTA and FQGNSA. The CDR3 is 13 amino acids. Written as DNA, the CDR3 is TGTGCCAGCAGCGCCCCGAGGAATCAGCCCCAGCATTTT. This codes for CASSAPRNQPQHF.

With respect to this clonotype: One end of the junction is discordant with germline, which a read error may explain. V gene TRBV7-3 combines with J gene TRBJ1-2; possible D gene TRBD1, 5 bases. This CDR3 comprises 16 residues. CDR1 and CDR2 from the germline V gene are SGHTA and FQGTGA. CDR3 residues: CASSQEYGGGNYGYTF. DNA of the CDR3: TGCGCCAGCAGCCAAGAGTACGGCGGGGGAAACTATGGCTACACCTTC.

At least ten counts were recorded for this clonotype. The chain carries TRBV7-9 and TRBJ2-5; D is unclear. The germline gives CDR1 SEHNR, CDR2 FQNEAQ (reference sequence). This CDR3 has 14 residues. V lost 5 bases, J lost 2 bases, and 12 bases lay in between. The CDR3 DNA sequence: TGTGCCAGCAGCCCCGACCGCAGACAAGAGACCCAGTACTTC. Its protein is CASSPDRRQETQYF.

This clonotype was counted only a few times. V gene TRBV12-5 combines with J gene TRBJ2-7; TRBD1 might be the D (5 bases). Germline V gene lookup returns CDR1 LGHNT and CDR2 FRNRAP. The length of the CDR3 is 12 residues. Trimming cost V 6 bases and J 3 bases, with 9 bases left between them. CDR3 sequence reads: CASGPRDYEQYF. As DNA, the CDR3 is TGTGCTAGTGGCCCCAGGGACTACGAGCAGTACTTC.

This clonotype occurred many times. The V gene is TRBV19, the J gene TRBJ1-5, with 10 bases that match TRBD1. This CDR3 comprises 17 residues. Germline loops: CDR1 LNHDA, CDR2 SQIVND (reference sequence). Germline trimming cut 5 bases from V and 2 bases from J; bases unmatched to any gene: 9. Written as DNA, the CDR3 is TGTGCCAGTAGTGACCGGGACAGGGGAGGAGGCAATCAGCCCCAGCATTTT. Translated, it gives CASSDRDRGGGNQPQHF.

The chain employs TRBV10-3 and TRBJ2-5; D perhaps matches TRBD2 (5 bases). The CDR3 loop spans 14 amino acids. From germline, CDR1 is ENHRY and CDR2 SYGVKD. V was cut by 6 bases and J by 3 bases, with 14 bases left in between. The CDR3 coding sequence is TGTGCCATCAGAGATCCCGGGAACGAAGAGACCCAGTACTTC. It yields the protein CAIRDPGNEETQYF.

CDR3 nucleotides: TGTGCCACCAGCAGAGATTTACCCAGGGGACCCTATGGCTACACCTTC. Translated, it gives CATSRDLPRGPYGYTF. V and J are TRBV15 and TRBJ1-2; TRBD1 might be the D (6 bases). The CDR3 loop spans 16 amino acids. Germline lookup yields CDR1 LNHNV and CDR2 YYDKDF (reference sequence). The ends were cut back, 0 bases at V and 4 bases at J, with 15 bases in the middle. The full variable domain, with the rest looked up from reference TRBV15 and TRBJ1-2, is DAMVIQNPRYQVTQFGKPVTLSCSQTLNHNVMYWYQQKSSQAPKLLFHYYDKDFNNEADTPDNFQSRRPNTSFCFLDIRSPGLGDTAMYLCATSRDLPRGPYGYTFGSGTRLTVV.